The source of this TCR beta chain is a study of T cells in localized non-small cell lung cancer. Libraries were prepared by immunoSEQ multiplex PCR; TCRdb keeps only in-frame clonotypes and omits some of them. The sample lists 35,000 to 50,000 clones; 70% to 80% were seen once. Germline-derived CDR1 and CDR2 are MNHEY and SMNVEV (reference sequence). The CDR3 is 15 residues long. V was pared by 3 bases and J by 4 bases, with 15 bases between. The sequence was obtained from a woman aged 35 to 70 with stage II squamous cell lung carcinoma. The material was PBMCs, obtained before any cancer treatment. The chain recombines TRBV27 with TRBJ1-2; D is ambiguous. The CDR3 DNA reads as TGTGCCAGCAGTTTCACCGGAACTGGACTCTATGGCTACACCTTC. This gives the protein CASSFTGTGLYGYTF.